The sequence of this T cell receptor (beta chain) was determined in a study of blood T cell repertoires in COVID-19. About the research overall: Collection of acute and convalescent COVID-19 samples took place in the United States, Italy and Spain.

Methods used by the authors: Nucleated cell number was recorded as an estimate derived from reference gene primer amplification. TCRdb's copy holds only in-frame clones and misses some; the assay was immunoSEQ multiplex PCR. V and J calls plus clone size are reproduced from that table; the DNA served to infer D and trimming. Seen here are tens of thousands of clones, around 79% observed once, and the top ten hold over 15%. The CDR3 has 19 amino acids. J lost 1 base, V lost 3 bases, and 7 bases had no gene match. Germline CDR1 and CDR2: KGHDR and SFDVKD. The V call is TRBV24-1, the J call TRBJ2-3; 15 bases align to TRBD2. The TCR comes from a man aged 60-69 years with acute or convalescent COVID-19. The sample was peripheral blood. The chain's CDR3 is CATSDPGTSGRIGTDTQYF. In nucleotides, the CDR3 is TGTGCCACCAGTGATCCCGGGACTAGCGGGAGGATCGGCACAGATACGCAGTATTTT.